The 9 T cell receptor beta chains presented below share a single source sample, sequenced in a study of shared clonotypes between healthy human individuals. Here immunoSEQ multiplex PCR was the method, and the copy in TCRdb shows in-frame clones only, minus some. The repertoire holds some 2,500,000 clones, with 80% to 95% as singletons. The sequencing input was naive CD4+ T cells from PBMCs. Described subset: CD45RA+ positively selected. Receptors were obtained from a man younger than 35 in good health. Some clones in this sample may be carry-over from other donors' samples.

DNA of the CDR3: TGTGCCAGCAGCTTAGACACAGCGGGGGAGACCTACTTC. Translated: CASSLDTAGETYF. The chain has TRBV7-2 and TRBJ2-5; 8 bases agree with TRBD2. The CDR3 sequence is 13 residues long. CDR1 is SGHTA and CDR2 is FQGNSA in the germline V gene. The V gene end was trimmed by 1 base and the J gene end by 14 bases; junction bases not matched to a gene: 9. The entire variable domain, with the rest obtained from reference TRBV7-2 and TRBJ2-5, is as follows: GAGVSQSPSNKVTEKGKDVELRCDPISGHTALYWYRQSLGQGLEFLIYFQGNSAPDKSGLPSDRFSAERTGGSVSTLTIQRTQQEDSAVYLCASSLDTAGETYFGPGTRLLVL.

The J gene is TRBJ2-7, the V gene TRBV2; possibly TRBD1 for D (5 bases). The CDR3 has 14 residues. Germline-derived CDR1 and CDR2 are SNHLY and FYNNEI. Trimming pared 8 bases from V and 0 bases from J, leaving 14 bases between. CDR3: CASRQGNLSYEQYF. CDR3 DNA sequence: TGTGCCAGCCGGCAGGGAAACCTCTCCTACGAGCAGTACTTC. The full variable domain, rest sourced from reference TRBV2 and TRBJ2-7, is EPEVTQTPSHQVTQMGQEVILRCVPISNHLYFYWYRQILGQKVEFLVSFYNNEISEKSEIFDDQFSVERPDGSNFTLKIRSTKLEDSAMYFCASRQGNLSYEQYFGPGTRLTVT.

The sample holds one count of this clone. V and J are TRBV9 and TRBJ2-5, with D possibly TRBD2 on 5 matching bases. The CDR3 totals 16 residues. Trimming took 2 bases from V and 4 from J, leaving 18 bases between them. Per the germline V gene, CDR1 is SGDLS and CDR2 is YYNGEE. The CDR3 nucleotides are TGTGCCAGCAGCGTTTCCTTCGCTGCGGCGGGAGAGACCCAGTACTTC. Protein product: CASSVSFAAAGETQYF.

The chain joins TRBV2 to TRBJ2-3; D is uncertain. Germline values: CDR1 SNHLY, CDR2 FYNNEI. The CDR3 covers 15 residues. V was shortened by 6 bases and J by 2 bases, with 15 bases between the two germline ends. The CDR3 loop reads CASSRNPGDTDTQYF. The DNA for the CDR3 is TGTGCCAGCAGCAGGAATCCGGGCGACACAGATACGCAGTATTTT. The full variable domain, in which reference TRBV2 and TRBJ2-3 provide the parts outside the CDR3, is EPEVTQTPSHQVTQMGQEVILRCVPISNHLYFYWYRQILGQKVEFLVSFYNNEISEKSEIFDDQFSVERPDGSNFTLKIRSTKLEDSAMYFCASSRNPGDTDTQYFGPGTRLTVL.

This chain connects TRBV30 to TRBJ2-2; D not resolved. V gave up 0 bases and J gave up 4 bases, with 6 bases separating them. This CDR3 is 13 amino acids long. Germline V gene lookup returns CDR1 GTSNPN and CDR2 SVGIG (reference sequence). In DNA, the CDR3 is TGTGCCTGGAGTGTAACAGCCACCGGGGAGCTGTTTTTT. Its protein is CAWSVTATGELFF. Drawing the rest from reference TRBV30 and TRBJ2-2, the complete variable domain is SQTIHQWPATLVQPVGSPLSLECTVEGTSNPNLYWYRQAAGRGLQLLFYSVGIGQISSEVPQNLSASRPQDRQFILSSKKLLLSDSGFYLCAWSVTATGELFFGEGSRLTVL.

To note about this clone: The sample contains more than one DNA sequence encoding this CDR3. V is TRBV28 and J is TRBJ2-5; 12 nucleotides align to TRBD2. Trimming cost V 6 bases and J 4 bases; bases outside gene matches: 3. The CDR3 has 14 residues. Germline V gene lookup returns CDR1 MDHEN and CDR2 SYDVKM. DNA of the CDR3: TGTGCCAGCAGCCTAGCGGGAGGGGCAGAGACCCAGTACTTC. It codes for CASSLAGGAETQYF. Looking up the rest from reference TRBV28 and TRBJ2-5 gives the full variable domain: DVKVTQSSRYLVKRTGEKVFLECVQDMDHENMFWYRQDPGLGLRLIYFSYDVKMKEKGDIPEGYSVSREKKERFSLILESASTNQTSMYLCASSLAGGAETQYFGPGTRLLVL.

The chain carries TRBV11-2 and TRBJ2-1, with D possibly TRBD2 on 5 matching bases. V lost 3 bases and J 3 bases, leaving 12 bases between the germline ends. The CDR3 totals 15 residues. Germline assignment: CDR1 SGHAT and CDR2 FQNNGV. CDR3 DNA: TGTGCCAGCAGCTTGGAACTCCGGGACTACAATGAGCAGTTCTTC. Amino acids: CASSLELRDYNEQFF. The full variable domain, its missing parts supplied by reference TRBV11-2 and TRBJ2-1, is EAGVAQSPRYKIIEKRQSVAFWCNPISGHATLYWYQQILGQGPKLLIQFQNNGVVDDSQLPKDRFSAERLKGVDSTLKIQPAKLEDSAVYLCASSLELRDYNEQFFGPGTRLTVL.

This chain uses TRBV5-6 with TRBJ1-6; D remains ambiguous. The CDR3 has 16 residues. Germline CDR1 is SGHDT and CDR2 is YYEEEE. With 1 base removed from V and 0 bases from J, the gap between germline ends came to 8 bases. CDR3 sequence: CASSLRSSSYNSPLHF. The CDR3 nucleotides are TGTGCCAGCAGCTTGCGATCGAGCTCCTATAATTCACCCCTCCACTTT.

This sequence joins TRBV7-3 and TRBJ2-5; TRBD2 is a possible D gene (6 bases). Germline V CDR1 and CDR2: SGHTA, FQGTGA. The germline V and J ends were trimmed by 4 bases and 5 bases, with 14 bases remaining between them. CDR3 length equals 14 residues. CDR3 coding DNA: TGTGCCAGCAGCTCTCTGGGGGGAGAGGAGACCCAGTACTTC. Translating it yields CASSSLGGEETQYF.